Listed below are T cell receptor beta chains from one sample, sequenced in a study of cytomegalovirus exposure and HLA in healthy donors. Method: immunoSEQ multiplex PCR; TCRdb's copy keeps in-frame clones and lacks some. Of around 180,000 clones in the sample, 85% to 90% are singletons; the top ten hold approximately 1.9%. Sequencing was carried out using PBMCs. The receptors come from a woman aged 18-29 years in good health and CMV-seronegative. The CDR3 runs from the conserved cysteine through the conserved F or W. D genes are given only for firm matches. Size is omitted from some rows. Given values are once, few, many or a class for expanded clones.

abundance: .
j_gene: TRBJ2-1
v_gene: TRBV25-1
d_gene: TRBD2
CDR3nt: TGTGCCAGCAGTGATCCTGGGGGCGGGAGGGCCTCGGACAATGAGCAGTTCTTC
CDR3aa: CASSDPGGGRASDNEQFF

abundance: .
j_gene: TRBJ1-6
v_gene: TRBV6-1
d_gene: .
CDR3nt: TGTGCCAGCAGTGAGCCACAGAGCAGTTCACCCCTCCACTTT
CDR3aa: CASSEPQSSSPLHF

abundance: .
j_gene: TRBJ1-2
v_gene: TRBV7-8
d_gene: .
CDR3nt: TGTGCCAGCAGCCCCCTTGCCGGAGATGGCTACACCTTC
CDR3aa: CASSPLAGDGYTF

abundance: .
j_gene: TRBJ1-3
v_gene: TRBV11-2
d_gene: .
CDR3nt: TGTGCCAGCAGCACAGGGAGGGCCGCCTCTGGAAACACCATATATTTT
CDR3aa: CASSTGRAASGNTIYF

abundance: .
j_gene: TRBJ2-1
v_gene: TRBV28
d_gene: TRBD2
CDR3nt: TGTGCCAGCAGTTTCCTAGCGGACCATTACAATGAGCAGTTCTTC
CDR3aa: CASSFLADHYNEQFF

abundance: .
j_gene: TRBJ2-1
v_gene: TRBV4-1
d_gene: TRBD2
CDR3nt: TGCGCCAGCAGTCCAAGGACTAGCGGGTACAATGAGCAGTTCTTC
CDR3aa: CASSPRTSGYNEQFF

abundance: .
j_gene: TRBJ2-3
v_gene: TRBV30
d_gene: TRBD2
CDR3nt: TGTGCCTGGAGTGTCCCCGGGGGGGCTCATACGCAGTATTTT
CDR3aa: CAWSVPGGAHTQYF

abundance: .
j_gene: TRBJ2-7
v_gene: TRBV19
d_gene: .
CDR3nt: TGTGCCAGTAGTAACGACTACTACGAGCAGTACTTC
CDR3aa: CASSNDYYEQYF

abundance: .
j_gene: TRBJ1-2
v_gene: TRBV6-6
d_gene: TRBD1
CDR3nt: TGTGCCAGCAGTTACAGGGACAGGTCTAACTATGGCTACACCTTC
CDR3aa: CASSYRDRSNYGYTF

abundance: .
j_gene: TRBJ1-2
v_gene: TRBV6-5
d_gene: .
CDR3nt: TGTGCCAGCAGTCTCGTACAGGCTAACTATGGCTACACCTTC
CDR3aa: CASSLVQANYGYTF

abundance: .
j_gene: TRBJ2-7
v_gene: TRBV7-9
d_gene: TRBD2
CDR3nt: TGTTCCAGCAGCTTAGCCCTAGCGGGAGACGAGCAGTACTTC
CDR3aa: CSSSLALAGDEQYF

abundance: .
j_gene: TRBJ1-4
v_gene: TRBV15
d_gene: TRBD1
CDR3nt: TGTGCCACCAGCAGTGCAACAGGGGTTAATGAAAAACTGTTTTTT
CDR3aa: CATSSATGVNEKLFF

abundance: few
j_gene: TRBJ1-6
v_gene: TRBV19
d_gene: .
CDR3nt: TGTGCCAGTAGTATAGACGGGAGCTCCTATAATTCACCCCTCCACTTT
CDR3aa: CASSIDGSSYNSPLHF

abundance: .
j_gene: TRBJ2-1
v_gene: TRBV27
d_gene: TRBD1
CDR3nt: TGTGCCAGCAGTTCCCTATGGACAGGGAAGGCTTACAATGAGCAGTTCTTC
CDR3aa: CASSSLWTGKAYNEQFF

abundance: once
j_gene: TRBJ2-7
v_gene: TRBV7-8
d_gene: .
CDR3nt: TGTGCCAGCAGCTTAGCTGACTACGGGTGGGAGCAGTACTTC
CDR3aa: CASSLADYGWEQYF

abundance: .
j_gene: TRBJ2-7
v_gene: TRBV7-9
d_gene: .
CDR3nt: TGTGCCAGCAGCTTCCGGGACTCCTACGAGCAGTACTTC
CDR3aa: CASSFRDSYEQYF

abundance: .
j_gene: TRBJ2-3
v_gene: TRBV19
d_gene: TRBD1
CDR3nt: TGTGCCAGCGCCAGACAGGGAGCGGATACGCAGTATTTT
CDR3aa: CASARQGADTQYF

abundance: .
j_gene: TRBJ1-5
v_gene: TRBV19
d_gene: .
CDR3nt: TGTGCCAGTAGTATGACTCCAGGGGCCCTCGGTCAGCCCCAGCATTTT
CDR3aa: CASSMTPGALGQPQHF

abundance: .
j_gene: TRBJ1-1
v_gene: TRBV10-2
d_gene: .
CDR3nt: TGCGCCAGCAGTGAGTGGTTAGGGAGGGTCACTGAAGCTTTCTTT
CDR3aa: CASSEWLGRVTEAFF

abundance: .
j_gene: TRBJ1-2
v_gene: TRBV25-1
d_gene: TRBD1
CDR3nt: TGTGCCAGCAGTGAATTCAAGGGGGCGGACTATGGCTACACCTTC
CDR3aa: CASSEFKGADYGYTF

abundance: .
j_gene: TRBJ1-1
v_gene: TRBV7-2
d_gene: .
CDR3nt: TGTGCCAGCAGCGTACAGAGGGCTGAAGCTTTCTTT
CDR3aa: CASSVQRAEAFF

abundance: .
j_gene: TRBJ2-3
v_gene: TRBV7-8
d_gene: .
CDR3nt: TGTGCCAGCAGCTTAAACTTGAATACGCAGTATTTT
CDR3aa: CASSLNLNTQYF

abundance: .
j_gene: TRBJ2-1
v_gene: TRBV7-9
d_gene: TRBD2
CDR3nt: TGTGCCAGCAGCTCCTCGGGGGGGCCCTGGAATGAGCAGTTCTTC
CDR3aa: CASSSSGGPWNEQFF

abundance: once
j_gene: TRBJ2-1
v_gene: TRBV9
d_gene: TRBD2
CDR3nt: TGTGCCAGCAGCGTAGGTGCTAGCGGCTACAATGAGCAGTTCTTC
CDR3aa: CASSVGASGYNEQFF

abundance: .
j_gene: TRBJ2-7
v_gene: TRBV30
d_gene: TRBD2
CDR3nt: TGTGCCTGGGATCAGCGGGAGGGTTACGAGCAGTACTTC
CDR3aa: CAWDQREGYEQYF

abundance: .
j_gene: TRBJ1-2
v_gene: TRBV28
d_gene: TRBD1
CDR3nt: TGTGCCAGCAGTCTCGGGACAGCACGTTCGCGGGGCTACACCTTC
CDR3aa: CASSLGTARSRGYTF

abundance: .
j_gene: TRBJ1-5
v_gene: TRBV7-9
d_gene: .
CDR3nt: TGTGCCAGCAGCCGAGATGGGGGGATTAGCAATCAGCCCCAGCATTTT
CDR3aa: CASSRDGGISNQPQHF

abundance: .
j_gene: TRBJ2-3
v_gene: TRBV15
d_gene: .
CDR3nt: TGTGCCACCAGCAGAGCCCCTGGGCTTAGCACAGATACGCAGTATTTT
CDR3aa: CATSRAPGLSTDTQYF

abundance: .
j_gene: TRBJ2-3
v_gene: TRBV7-9
d_gene: TRBD2
CDR3nt: TGTGCCAGCAGCCGACGGGGGGGAGCGGATACGCAGTATTTT
CDR3aa: CASSRRGGADTQYF

abundance: once
j_gene: TRBJ2-3
v_gene: TRBV19
d_gene: TRBD1
CDR3nt: TGTGCCAGTACTCCCCGGGACAGGGGTCCAGATACGCAGTATTTT
CDR3aa: CASTPRDRGPDTQYF

abundance: .
j_gene: TRBJ2-5
v_gene: TRBV5-1
d_gene: .
CDR3nt: TGCGCCAGCAGCTTGGCCGGGGAGACCCAGTACTTC
CDR3aa: CASSLAGETQYF

abundance: .
j_gene: TRBJ2-7
v_gene: TRBV11-2
d_gene: TRBD1
CDR3nt: TGTGCCAGCAGCGAGGGGACAGGGGGAGGGTACGAGCAGTACTTC
CDR3aa: CASSEGTGGGYEQYF

abundance: .
j_gene: TRBJ1-4
v_gene: TRBV7-9
d_gene: .
CDR3nt: TGTGCCAGCAGCTTATTCGTTGATGAAAAACTGTTTTTT
CDR3aa: CASSLFVDEKLFF

abundance: once
j_gene: TRBJ2-3
v_gene: TRBV19
d_gene: TRBD2
CDR3nt: TGTGCCAGTAGGACTAGCGGATCCACAGATACGCAGTATTTT
CDR3aa: CASRTSGSTDTQYF